Listed below are T cell receptor beta chains from one sample, sequenced in a study of T cell clones after liver transplantation. Profiled with immunoSEQ multiplex PCR; TCRdb holds only in-frame clones, not every one. The data hold 85,000 to 110,000 clones, with 80% to 90% observed a single time. Sequencing used CD4+ T cells from blood, obtained 47 months after liver transplant. The receptors were sampled from a human patient who received a liver transplant. Some T cells may originate from the graft donor. Each CDR3 is given with its conserved first and last residue. Fields, in order: J gene, V gene, CDR3 protein.

j_call: TRBJ2-7; v_call: TRBV6-4; cdr3_aa: CASSDWRGQGGHEQYF
j_call: TRBJ2-3; v_call: TRBV7-3; cdr3_aa: CASSPGTSRSGTQYF
j_call: TRBJ1-1; v_call: TRBV2; cdr3_aa: CASSESPEAFF
j_call: TRBJ1-5; v_call: TRBV2; cdr3_aa: CASSEHGFNQPQHF
j_call: TRBJ2-6; v_call: TRBV18; cdr3_aa: CASSPPSAGRDVLTF
j_call: TRBJ2-4; v_call: TRBV28; cdr3_aa: CASSFVLAGEGLAKNIQYF
j_call: TRBJ1-1; v_call: TRBV7-8; cdr3_aa: CASSHFGRTLNTEAFF
j_call: TRBJ1-1; v_call: TRBV25-1; cdr3_aa: CASRDTGGRHTEAFF
j_call: TRBJ2-3; v_call: TRBV7-3; cdr3_aa: CASSSGTGRNTQYF
j_call: TRBJ2-1; v_call: TRBV27; cdr3_aa: CASQGDRGPYNEQFF
j_call: TRBJ2-3; v_call: TRBV5-4; cdr3_aa: CASSPSGGLAADTQYF
j_call: TRBJ2-1; v_call: TRBV27; cdr3_aa: CASSFSGRSSYNEQFF
j_call: TRBJ2-7; v_call: TRBV15; cdr3_aa: CATSRELLTLEQYF
j_call: TRBJ1-1; v_call: TRBV19; cdr3_aa: CASSLRTEAFF